The 17 T cell receptor beta chains reported below all come from one sample, sequenced in a study of PD-L1 blockade in urothelial cancer. Here immunoSEQ multiplex PCR was the method, and the copy in TCRdb shows in-frame clones only, minus some. The table shows some 39,000 clones, with 85% occurring only once. The time point here: peripheral blood 6 weeks after treatment start. Here the sequenced sample was PBMCs, taken around atezolizumab (anti-PD-L1) treatment. These receptor sequences come from a man between 65 and 79 years old with urothelial cancer.

The gene calls are TRBV5-1 and TRBJ1-1; 9 nucleotides align to TRBD1. The germline CDR1 and CDR2 sequences are SGHRS and YFSETQ. After removal of 3 bases from V and 13 bases from J, the junction contained 13 bases not matched to a gene. There are 14 residues in the CDR3. CDR3 bases: TGCGCCAGCAGCTGGGAAATCACAGGGGGCGGCCTTTTCTTT. Translating gives CASSWEITGGGLFF.

The DNA of the CDR3 is TGTGCCAGCAGCCTTCGAAATAGCGGGATGAACACCGGGGAGCTGTTTTTT. Its protein product is CASSLRNSGMNTGELFF. This chain links TRBV7-9 with TRBJ2-2; TRBD2 agrees at 8 bases. The V gene end was trimmed by 5 bases and the J gene end by 1 base; junction bases not matched to a gene: 9. This CDR3 has 17 amino acids. The germline CDR1 and CDR2 sequences are SEHNR and FQNEAQ (reference sequence).

The V and J genes are TRBV2 and TRBJ2-7; 11 positions match TRBD2. Germline lookup yields CDR1 SNHLY and CDR2 FYNNEI. The ends lost 6 bases at V and 2 bases at J; junction bases unmatched: 3. The CDR3 covers 14 residues. The CDR3 region has the DNA TGTGCCAGCAGGGGACTAGCGGCAACCTACGAGCAGTACTTC. This gives the protein CASRGLAATYEQYF.

The gene calls are TRBV27 and TRBJ2-1; the match to TRBD2 covers 12 bases. With 6 bases clipped from V and 10 bases from J, the junction kept 13 bases outside the gene matches. Per the germline V gene, CDR1 is MNHEY and CDR2 is SMNVEV (reference sequence). This CDR3 contains 16 residues. The CDR3 reads CASRPGTSGRLGEQFF. The CDR3 DNA is TGTGCCAGCAGACCTGGGACTAGCGGGCGACTGGGGGAGCAGTTCTTC.

This chain joins TRBV2 and TRBJ2-3; 7 nucleotides align to TRBD2. The V segment lost 5 bases and the J segment 0 bases; nucleotides outside the gene matches: 5. The CDR3 runs 15 residues. The germline V gene encodes CDR1 SNHLY and CDR2 FYNNEI. DNA for the CDR3: TGTGCCAGCAGTATGGGACTACCTAGCACAGATACGCAGTATTTT. As protein: CASSMGLPSTDTQYF.

This clone was seen only a few times. This chain links TRBV6-1 with TRBJ2-1, with D possibly TRBD1 on 6 matching bases. V was clipped by 1 base and J by 8 bases, with 15 bases between them. Germline V gives CDR1 MNHNS, CDR2 SASEGT. The CDR3 loop spans 15 amino acids. CDR3 amino acids: CASSEGGRGVYEQFF. CDR3 bases: TGTGCCAGCAGTGAAGGGGGCAGGGGTGTATATGAGCAGTTCTTC.

The chain is built from TRBV19 and TRBJ2-5; possible D gene TRBD1, 6 bases. Germline V gives CDR1 LNHDA, CDR2 SQIVND (reference sequence). V was trimmed by 6 bases and J by 2 bases, leaving 16 bases between them. CDR3 length: 15 amino acids. The CDR3 here is CASSPNTGYQETQYF. DNA for the CDR3: TGTGCCAGTAGCCCAAACACAGGGTATCAAGAGACCCAGTACTTC.

The V call is TRBV18, the J call TRBJ2-5; 7 bases agree with TRBD1. CDR1 KGHSH and CDR2 LQKENI come from the germline V gene. Trimming cost V 3 bases and J 4 bases; bases outside gene matches: 5. This CDR3 is built from 14 residues. CDR3 sequence (DNA): TGTGCCAGCTCACCCCAGGGGGTCCGAGAGACCCAGTACTTC. It yields the protein CASSPQGVRETQYF.

This clone has a single count. The gene calls are TRBV7-2 and TRBJ1-2; D gene unclear. The CDR3 covers 14 residues. Germline CDR1 is SGHTA and CDR2 is FQGNSA. Trimming stripped 1 base from V and 4 bases from J, with 10 bases between. CDR3 in amino acids: CASSLEQTFYGYTF. CDR3 DNA sequence: TGTGCCAGCAGCTTAGAACAGACCTTCTATGGCTACACCTTC.

CDR3 loop: CASNRGEGNQPQHF. In DNA, the CDR3 is TGTGCCAGTAACAGGGGAGAAGGCAATCAGCCCCAGCATTTT. The chain links TRBV19 to TRBJ1-5, with TRBD1 matching 7 bases. Germline V gene data show CDR1 as LNHDA and CDR2 as SQIVND (reference sequence). V gave up 7 bases and J gave up 2 bases; unmatched junction bases: 5. The CDR3 covers 14 residues.

The chain is built from TRBV2 and TRBJ1-4, with TRBD1 matching over 9 bases. J was trimmed by 8 bases and V by 7 bases; bases with no gene match: 8. CDR3 length equals 14 residues. In germline, CDR1 is SNHLY, CDR2 FYNNEI. CDR3 protein: CASNAGTGQEKLFF. CDR3 sequence (DNA): TGTGCCAGCAACGCCGGGACAGGGCAGGAAAAACTGTTTTTT.

This chain links TRBV5-1 with TRBJ2-3; D possibly corresponds to TRBD1 (5 bases). The CDR3 spans 15 residues. Trimming removed 0 bases at V and 3 bases at J, with 11 bases between. The germline V gene has CDR1 SGHRS and CDR2 YFSETQ. The CDR3 region is CASSLEDRGTDTQYF. CDR3 coding DNA: TGCGCCAGCAGCTTGGAGGATAGGGGAACAGATACGCAGTATTTT.

This rearrangement joins TRBV5-5 to TRBJ1-5, with 7 bases matching TRBD1. Germline V gives CDR1 SGHKS, CDR2 YYEKEE (reference sequence). V gave up 2 bases and J gave up 7 bases; unmatched junction bases: 9. The CDR3 covers 15 residues. The CDR3 DNA sequence: TGTGCCAGCAGCTTATACGAGGGGGCGCGACAGCCCCAGCATTTT. Encoded protein: CASSLYEGARQPQHF.

The chain uses TRBV15 and TRBJ1-1, with a possible D match to TRBD1 (6 bases). With 3 bases removed from V and 1 base from J, the gap between germline ends came to 15 bases. Germline assignment: CDR1 LNHNV and CDR2 YYDKDF (reference sequence). The CDR3 runs to 16 residues. The CDR3 region has the DNA TGTGCCACCAGCAGGGGGGGGGCAGGGGCGAACACTGAAGCTTTCTTT. It codes for CATSRGGAGANTEAFF.

The chain couples TRBV6-1 to TRBJ1-4; no definite D call. The germline V gene has CDR1 MNHNS and CDR2 SASEGT. CDR3 length: 12 residues. The ends were cut back, 3 bases at V and 6 bases at J, with 5 bases in the middle. DNA for the CDR3: TGTGCCAGCAGTGAGGAGGATGAAAAACTGTTTTTT. Its translation: CASSEEDEKLFF.

The genes are TRBV9 and TRBJ2-7; the match to TRBD2 covers 8 bases. Germline V lookup: CDR1 SGDLS, CDR2 YYNGEE. V lost 0 bases to trimming and J lost 7 bases; unmatched junction nucleotides: 9. The CDR3 covers 15 residues. The CDR3 nucleotides read TGTGCCAGCAGCGTAGGGCGGGAGGCCCCCTTGGAGCAGTACTTC. Amino acid sequence: CASSVGREAPLEQYF.

This chain links TRBV4-1 with TRBJ2-7; TRBD1 matches 7 bases. Germline CDR1 MGHRA, CDR2 YSYEKL. The CDR3 is 15 residues long. V shed 0 bases and J 6 bases; nucleotides not matched to a gene: 8. CDR3 loop: CASSQDATGVAEQYF. The DNA of the CDR3 is TGCGCCAGCAGCCAAGACGCCACAGGGGTAGCCGAGCAGTACTTC.